The 13 T cell receptor beta chains listed next were all sequenced from one sample in a study of blood T cells in healthy people across ages. A second PCR, run for roughly 7 to 12 cycles, used a sample-barcoded 5' primer plus a J-beta primer mix. TCRdb re-derived calls from the 5' RACE reads in MiXCR, one entry per CDR3 protein. This sample has some 1.8 million distinct CDR3 sequences, with approximately 39% found just once. The sequenced material came from blood. These receptors all stem from a human donor in good health.

The chain couples TRBV6-2 or TRBV6-3 to TRBJ2-1; D is undetermined. The CDR3 covers 13 residues. V shed 0 bases and J shed 7 bases, with 7 bases lying between them. The germline CDR1 and CDR2 sequences are MNHEY and SVGEGT. The CDR3 sequence is CASSYSTWNEQFF. For the CDR3, the DNA is TGTGCCAGCAGTTACTCGACCTGGAATGAGCAGTTCTTC.

This chain uses TRBV6-5 with TRBJ1-1, with 9 bases identical to TRBD1. CDR1 MNHEY and CDR2 SVGAGI come from the germline V gene. V lost 6 bases and J lost 0; bases outside the gene matches: 8. The CDR3 sequence is 16 residues long. The CDR3 spells CASRQQGAGLNTEAFF. Here the CDR3 DNA reads TGTGCCAGCAGGCAACAGGGGGCTGGCCTGAACACTGAAGCTTTCTTT.

V gene TRBV29-1 combines with J gene TRBJ1-2; D not certain. The CDR3 runs to 14 residues. Per the germline V gene, CDR1 is SQVTM and CDR2 is ANQGSEA. Trimming shortened V by 0 bases and J by 2 bases, and 10 bases separated the two germline ends. The CDR3 DNA follows: TGCAGCGTTGAAGAAATGGCCGGGAACTATGGCTACACCTTC. It is translated as CSVEEMAGNYGYTF.

The rearrangement joins TRBV7-2 to TRBJ2-5; D may be TRBD2 (5 bases). The J call is doubtful: the DNA matches TRBJ2-7 better. The CDR3 runs to 14 residues. Germline CDR1 and CDR2: SGHTA and FQGNSA. The CDR3 loop is CASSLASRGYEQYF. The CDR3 coding sequence is TGTGCCAGCAGCTTAGCATCTCGAGGGTACGAGCAGTACTTC.

The rearrangement joins TRBV20-1 to TRBJ2-5; D not certain. The CDR3 has 13 residues. V gave up 2 bases and J gave up 1 base, with 8 bases separating them. The germline V gene has CDR1 DFQATT and CDR2 SNEGSKA (reference sequence). The CDR3 coding sequence is TGCAGTGCTAGATCCCCTCTCCAAGAGACCCAGTACTTC. This sequence encodes CSARSPLQETQYF.

As concerns this clonotype: An end of the junction does not agree with germline; a read error may underlie this. The chain has TRBV6-5 and TRBJ2-7; weak D call: TRBD1 (5 bases). The CDR3 covers 15 residues. CDR1 MNHEY and CDR2 SVGAGI come from the germline V gene. CDR3: CASSYSGQGYNEQYF. DNA for the CDR3: TGTGCCAGCAGCTACTCTGGGCAGGGTTACAATGAGCAGTACTTC.

This clonotype was seen more than once but under ten times. V and J are TRBV10-3 and TRBJ2-3, with TRBD2 matching over 7 bases. J gave up 7 bases and V 5 bases, and 9 bases lay outside the gene matches. The CDR3 totals 14 residues. In germline, CDR1 is ENHRY, CDR2 SYGVKD. The DNA for the CDR3 is TGTGCCATCAGTCTTGGGAGCGGGGTGAATACGCAGTATTTT. Translated, it gives CAISLGSGVNTQYF.

This clonotype was observed once. The chain combines TRBV3-1 with TRBJ1-2, with D unclear. There are 15 residues in the CDR3. Germline CDR1 LGHDT, CDR2 YNNKEL (reference sequence). Trimming stripped 1 base from V and 1 base from J, with 10 bases between. In DNA form, the CDR3 reads TGTGCCAGCAGCCAAGGCCCCAGCAATAACTATGGCTACACCTTC. Translated, it gives CASSQGPSNNYGYTF.

V gene TRBV9 combines with J gene TRBJ1-2; 7 bases are a match to TRBD1. The CDR3 totals 15 residues. After removal of 4 bases from V and 7 bases from J, the junction contained 13 bases not matched to a gene. Germline lookup yields CDR1 SGDLS and CDR2 YYNGEE. The DNA for the CDR3 is TGTGCCAGCAGCCTTGACCTTACAGGGGCGAGTGGCTACACCTTC. Its protein product is CASSLDLTGASGYTF.

The chain recombines TRBV4-2 with TRBJ1-2, with 7 positions matching TRBD1. V was pared by 3 bases and J by 5 bases, with 12 bases of the junction left unmatched. CDR1 and CDR2 (germline): LGHNA, YNFKEQ. CDR3 length: 16 amino acids. CDR3 coding DNA: TGTGCCAGCAGCCAGAAAGACAGGGCTGTCGGGTATGGCTACACCTTC. Its translation is CASSQKDRAVGYGYTF.

The rearrangement links TRBV7-9 to TRBJ2-1; 12 positions match TRBD2. The length of the CDR3 is 13 residues. The V segment lost 3 bases and the J segment 13 bases; nucleotides outside the gene matches: 4. The germline gives CDR1 SEHNR, CDR2 FQNEAQ (reference sequence). CDR3 DNA sequence: TGTGCCAGCAGCTTTACTAGCGGGGGGCTCCAGTTCTTC. Its translation is CASSFTSGGLQFF.

J is TRBJ1-2 and V is TRBV6-1, with D possibly TRBD1 on 6 matching bases. Trimming shortened V by 4 bases and J by 7 bases, and 7 bases separated the two germline ends. The CDR3 sequence is 11 residues long. Germline V lookup: CDR1 MNHNS, CDR2 SASEGT. Here the CDR3 reads CASSGQVGYTF. The CDR3 region has the DNA TGTGCCAGCAGTGGACAGGTTGGCTACACCTTC.

The chain is built from TRBV6-2 or TRBV6-3 and TRBJ1-5; perhaps TRBD1 as D (5 bases). The CDR3 is made up of 15 amino acids. V lost 5 bases to trimming and J lost 6 bases, with 17 bases between them. Looked up from germline, CDR1 is MNHEY and CDR2 is SVGEGT. DNA of the CDR3: TGTGCCAGCAGTCACCGGGGCAGGGAGGGTCAGCCCCAGCATTTT. It encodes CASSHRGREGQPQHF.